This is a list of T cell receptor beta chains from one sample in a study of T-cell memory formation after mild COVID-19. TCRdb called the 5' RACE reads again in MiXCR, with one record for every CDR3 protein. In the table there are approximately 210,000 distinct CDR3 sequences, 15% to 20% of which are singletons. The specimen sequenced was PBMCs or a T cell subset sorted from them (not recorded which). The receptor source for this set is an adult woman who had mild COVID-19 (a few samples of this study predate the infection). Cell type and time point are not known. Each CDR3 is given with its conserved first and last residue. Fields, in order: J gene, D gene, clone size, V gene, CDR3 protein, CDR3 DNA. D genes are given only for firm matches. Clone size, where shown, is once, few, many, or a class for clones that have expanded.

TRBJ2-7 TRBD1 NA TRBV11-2 CASSLGAGGSYEQYF TGTGCCAGCAGCTTAGGGGCAGGGGGTTCCTACGAGCAGTACTTC
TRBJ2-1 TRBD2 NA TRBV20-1 CSAPGTSLNNEQFF TGCAGTGCGCCCGGGACTAGCCTTAACAATGAGCAGTTCTTC
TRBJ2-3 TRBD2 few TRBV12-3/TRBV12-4 CASSFRSGRVNTDTQYF TGTGCCAGCAGTTTTAGGAGCGGGAGGGTCAACACAGATACGCAGTATTTT
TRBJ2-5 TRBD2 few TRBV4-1 CASSQGLAAKSTQYF TGCGCCAGCAGCCAAGGACTAGCGGCGAAGTCGACCCAGTACTTC
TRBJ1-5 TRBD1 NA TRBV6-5 CASSIDRGSNQPQHF TGTGCCAGCAGTATCGACAGGGGTAGCAATCAGCCCCAGCATTTT
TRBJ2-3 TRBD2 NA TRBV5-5 CASSLYGTSGDTQYF TGTGCCAGCAGCTTGTACGGGACTAGTGGAGATACGCAGTATTTT
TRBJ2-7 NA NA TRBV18 CASSPPSSPYEQYF TGTGCCAGCTCACCACCGAGCAGCCCCTACGAGCAGTACTTC
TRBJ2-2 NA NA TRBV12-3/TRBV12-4 CASSFSGAPGELFF TGTGCCAGCAGTTTTTCGGGGGCGCCCGGGGAGCTGTTTTTT
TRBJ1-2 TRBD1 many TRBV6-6 CASTSGGAGNYGYTF TGTGCCAGCACTTCAGGGGGCGCGGGTAACTATGGCTACACCTTC
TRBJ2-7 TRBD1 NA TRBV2 CASSDRTGPHEQYF TGTGCCAGCAGTGACAGGACAGGTCCCCACGAGCAGTACTTC
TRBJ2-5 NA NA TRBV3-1 CASSQGDIGQETQYF TGTGCCAGCAGCCAAGGAGACATCGGTCAAGAGACCCAGTACTTC
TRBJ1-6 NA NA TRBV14 CASSPGSLNSPLHF TGTGCCAGCAGCCCGGGAAGCTTAAATTCACCCCTCCACTTT
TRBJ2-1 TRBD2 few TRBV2 CASSVRLLARHNEQFF TGTGCCAGCAGCGTGAGACTACTAGCGCGGCACAATGAGCAGTTCTTC
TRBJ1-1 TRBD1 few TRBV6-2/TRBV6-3 CASRTGLGTEAFF TGTGCCAGCAGGACAGGGTTGGGGACTGAAGCTTTCTTT
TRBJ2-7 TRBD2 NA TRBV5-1 CASSRDPGTSRRYEQYF TGCGCCAGCAGCAGAGACCCAGGGACTAGCAGAAGATACGAGCAGTACTTC
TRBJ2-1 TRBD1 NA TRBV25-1 CASSDPGRGSYNEQFF TGTGCCAGCAGTGATCCCGGCAGGGGGTCCTACAATGAGCAGTTCTTC
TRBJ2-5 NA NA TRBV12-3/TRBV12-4 CASSLNQLSSETQYF TGTGCCAGCAGTTTAAATCAGCTCTCATCCGAGACCCAGTACTTC
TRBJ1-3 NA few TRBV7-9 CASSLSDLGVGTIYF TGTGCCAGCAGCTTATCGGACTTGGGTGTGGGCACCATATATTTT
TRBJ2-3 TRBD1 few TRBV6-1 CASRKRGTGWADTQYF TGTGCCAGCAGGAAAAGGGGGACAGGGTGGGCAGATACGCAGTATTTT
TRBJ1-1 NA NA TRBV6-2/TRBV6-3 CASSPTGQLNTEAFF TGTGCCAGCAGTCCGACGGGACAACTGAACACTGAAGCTTTCTTT
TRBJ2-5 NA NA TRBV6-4 CASMVQGSETQYF TGTGCCAGCATGGTACAGGGTTCGGAGACCCAGTACTTC
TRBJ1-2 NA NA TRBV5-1 CASSLIQGSWGYTF TGCGCCAGCAGTTTGATACAGGGCAGCTGGGGCTACACCTTC
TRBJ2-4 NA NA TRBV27 CASSKQGIENIQYF TGTGCCAGCAGTAAACAGGGAATCGAAAACATTCAGTACTTC
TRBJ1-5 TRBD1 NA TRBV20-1 CSANADRASNQPQHF TGCAGTGCTAATGCGGACAGGGCCAGCAATCAGCCCCAGCATTTT
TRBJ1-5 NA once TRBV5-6 CASSRYSNQPQHF TGTGCCAGCAGCCGATATAGCAATCAGCCCCAGCATTTT
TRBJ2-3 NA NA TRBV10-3 CAMAGGTDTQYF TGTGCCATGGCAGGGGGGACAGATACGCAGTATTTT
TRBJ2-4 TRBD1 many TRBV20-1 CSAITGTGKNIQYF TGCAGTGCTATAACCGGGACAGGAAAAAACATTCAGTACTTC
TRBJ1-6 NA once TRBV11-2 CASSPRAPGQLSPLHF TGTGCCAGCAGCCCCCGAGCCCCTGGACAGCTTTCACCCCTCCACTTT
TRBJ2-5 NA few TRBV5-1 CASTIPRGEGETQYF TGCGCCAGCACTATTCCACGGGGAGAGGGGGAGACCCAGTACTTC
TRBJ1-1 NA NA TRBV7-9 CASRQGGLRNTEAFF TGTGCCAGCAGGCAAGGGGGACTACGGAACACTGAAGCTTTCTTT
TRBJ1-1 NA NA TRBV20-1 CSARIHGTGTSGAFF TGCAGTGCTAGAATTCATGGGACGGGGACATCTGGCGCTTTCTTT
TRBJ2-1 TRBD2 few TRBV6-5 CASSKSGRSYNEQFF TGTGCCAGCAGTAAGAGCGGGAGGTCTTACAATGAGCAGTTCTTC
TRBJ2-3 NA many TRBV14 CASSPPWGEITDTQYF TGTGCCAGCAGCCCCCCCTGGGGCGAAATCACAGATACGCAGTATTTT
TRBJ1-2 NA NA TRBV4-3 CASSQYKPSGRPQGGYTF TGCGCCAGCAGCCAATATAAACCATCCGGGCGGCCCCAAGGAGGCTACACCTTC
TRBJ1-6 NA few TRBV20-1 CSAVKVGNSPLHF TGCAGTGCTGTCAAGGTCGGGAATTCACCCCTCCACTTT
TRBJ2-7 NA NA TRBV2 CASTPGEVHEQYF TGTGCCAGCACCCCGGGGGAGGTCCACGAGCAGTACTTC
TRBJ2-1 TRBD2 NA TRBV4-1 CASSQVPAGAVNEQFF TGCGCCAGCAGCCAAGTCCCAGCGGGGGCGGTCAATGAGCAGTTCTTC
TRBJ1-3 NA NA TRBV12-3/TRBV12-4 CASSSDTIFSGNTIYF TGTGCCAGCAGTTCTGATACTATTTTCTCTGGAAACACCATATATTTT
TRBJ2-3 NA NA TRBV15 CATSRDQPTQPTDTQYF TGTGCCACCAGCAGAGATCAGCCTACCCAGCCCACAGATACGCAGTATTTT
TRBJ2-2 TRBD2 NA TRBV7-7 CASSRSGLADTGELFF TGTGCCAGCAGCCGGTCGGGACTAGCGGACACCGGGGAGCTGTTTTTT
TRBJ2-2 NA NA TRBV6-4 CASRGTFERNGELFF TGTGCCAGCAGGGGGACATTCGAGAGGAACGGGGAGCTGTTTTTT